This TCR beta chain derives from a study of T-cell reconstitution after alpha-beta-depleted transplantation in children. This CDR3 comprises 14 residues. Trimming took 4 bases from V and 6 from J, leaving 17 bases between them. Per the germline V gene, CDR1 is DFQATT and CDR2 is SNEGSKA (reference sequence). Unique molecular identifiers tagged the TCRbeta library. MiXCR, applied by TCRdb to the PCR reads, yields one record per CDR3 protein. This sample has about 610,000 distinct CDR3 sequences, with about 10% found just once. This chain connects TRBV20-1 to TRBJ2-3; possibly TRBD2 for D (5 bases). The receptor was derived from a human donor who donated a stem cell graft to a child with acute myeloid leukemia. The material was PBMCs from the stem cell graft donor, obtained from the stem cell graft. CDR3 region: CSATTNGIGDTQYF. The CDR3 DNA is TGCAGTGCTACAACTAACGGGATTGGGGATACGCAGTATTTT.